This TCR beta chain was sequenced for a study of blood T cell repertoires in COVID-19. Produced via immunoSEQ multiplex PCR; TCRdb's table is partial and in-frame only. The sample consists of about 250,000 clones, more than 85% of them appearing once. The germline V gene has CDR1 SGHTA and CDR2 FQGTGA. After removal of 5 bases from V and 7 bases from J, the junction contained 12 bases not matched to a gene. There are 15 residues in the CDR3. This receptor was obtained from a man in his forties or fifties who had recovered from COVID-19. The V and J genes are TRBV7-3 and TRBJ2-7; 9 bases match TRBD2. The specimen sequenced was PBMCs or T cells enriched from blood (not recorded which). The CDR3 region has the DNA TGTGCCAGCAGCCCGGGACTAGCCCGTAGAGGGGAGCAGTACTTC. Its protein product is CASSPGLARRGEQYF.